The next 15 T cell receptor beta chains were all read from a single sample in a study of T-cell memory formation after mild COVID-19 (dated by TCRdb to about 2021). The method behind the library was 5' RACE. TCRdb names Illumina NovaSeq 6000 as the instrument used. The public sequencing data were trimmed at Q25 with fastp and processed into clonotypes with MiXCR by TCRdb, which kept only in-frame beta chains. Rows merge per CDR3 protein into single entries with the most common DNA and genes. This sample gives approximately 500,000 distinct CDR3 sequences in total; roughly 23% of them show up just once. 9.5% to 15% of the sample goes to the ten largest clones. The material sequenced was PBMCs or a T cell subset sorted from them (not recorded which). The receptors stem from an adult woman who had mild COVID-19 (a few samples of this study predate the infection). The sample titles of this study are shuffled in the database, so cell type and time point are left out; the donor was told from shared clones.

This chain connects TRBV6-6 to TRBJ1-5; D is possibly TRBD1 (6 bases). Germline values: CDR1 MNHNY, CDR2 SVGAGI (reference sequence). This CDR3 has 18 amino acids. Trimming cost V 2 bases and J 6 bases, with 23 bases left between them. The CDR3: CASSYPRHRETGGQPQHF. The CDR3 nucleotides are TGTGCCAGCAGTTACCCGAGACACAGGGAGACGGGGGGTCAGCCCCAGCATTTT.

This clonotype was detected many times. CDR3 loop: CASSEGQGVSYEQYF. The CDR3, as DNA: TGCGCCAGCAGCGAGGGACAGGGGGTCTCCTACGAGCAGTACTTC. The gene calls are TRBV5-1 and TRBJ2-7; TRBD1 matches at 11 bases. Germline V lookup: CDR1 SGHRS, CDR2 YFSETQ. The CDR3 is 15 residues long. J gave up 0 bases and V 4 bases, and 3 bases lay outside the gene matches. Full variable domain (missing parts from reference TRBV5-1 and TRBJ2-7): KAGVTQTPRYLIKTRGQQVTLSCSPISGHRSVSWYQQTPGQGLQFLFEYFSETQRNKGNFPGRFSGRQFSNSRSEMNVSTLELGDSALYLCASSEGQGVSYEQYFGPGTRLTVT.

This clonotype was counted only a few times. The genes are TRBV7-9 and TRBJ1-4; D gene uncertain. Germline loops: CDR1 SEHNR, CDR2 FQNEAQ (reference sequence). CDR3 length equals 15 residues. The germline V and J ends were trimmed by 3 bases and 6 bases, with 14 bases remaining between them. As DNA, the CDR3 is TGTGCCAGCAGCTTGGTCCTATCCTGGGATGAAAAACTGTTTTTT. As protein: CASSLVLSWDEKLFF.

The gene calls are TRBV12-3 or TRBV12-4 and TRBJ1-1; possible D gene TRBD1, 6 bases. The CDR3 covers 13 residues. The V gene lost 2 bases and the J gene lost 6 bases, with 10 bases spanning the gap. In DNA, the CDR3 is TGTGCCAGCAGTTTAAGGGGGGGTCCTGAAGCTTTCTTT. Translated, it gives CASSLRGGPEAFF.

V usage is TRBV13 and J usage is TRBJ2-7; D is unclear. Per the germline V gene, CDR1 is PRHDT and CDR2 is FYEKMQ (reference sequence). There are 14 residues in the CDR3. With 4 bases removed from V and 0 bases from J, the gap between germline ends came to 10 bases. CDR3 residues: CASSSRGSSYEQYF. The CDR3 DNA follows: TGTGCCAGCAGCTCTCGAGGAAGCTCCTACGAGCAGTACTTC.

The CDR3 protein is CASSSVMGLPGELFF. The CDR3 DNA reads TGTGCCAGCAGCTCGGTTATGGGACTCCCAGGGGAGCTGTTTTTT. This chain joins TRBV7-6 and TRBJ2-2; perhaps TRBD2 as D (6 bases). This CDR3 is 15 amino acids long. V lost 4 bases to trimming and J lost 8 bases, with 17 bases between them. Per the germline V gene, CDR1 is SGHVS and CDR2 is FNYEAQ.

This clonotype was counted only a few times. The V gene is TRBV24-1, the J gene TRBJ2-1; D is perhaps TRBD1 (6 bases). Germline CDR1 and CDR2: KGHDR and SFDVKD. The CDR3 is made up of 14 amino acids. Trimming took 4 bases from V and 8 from J, leaving 14 bases between them. CDR3 bases: TGTGCCACCAGTGACCTACAGGGTTTCGATGAGCAGTTCTTC. Protein sequence: CATSDLQGFDEQFF.

CDR3 in amino acids: CASSDRTSGGNEQFF. CDR3 DNA sequence: TGTGCCAGCAGTGACAGGACTAGCGGGGGCAATGAGCAGTTCTTC. The V gene is TRBV2, the J gene TRBJ2-1; 13 bases are a match to TRBD2. The junction had 2 bases not matched to a gene; V was cut back by 3 bases and J by 6 bases. The germline V gene has CDR1 SNHLY and CDR2 FYNNEI. The CDR3 loop spans 15 amino acids.

This clonotype occurred a few times. The chain uses TRBV24-1 and TRBJ2-3, with D unclear. CDR3 length equals 15 residues. V was cut by 1 base and J by 4 bases, with 11 bases left in between. The germline V gene encodes CDR1 KGHDR and CDR2 SFDVKD. CDR3 nucleotide sequence: TGTGCCACCAGTGATTTATCCAGCCGCTCAGATACGCAGTATTTT. This encodes CATSDLSSRSDTQYF.

This clonotype has more than one count but fewer than ten. The CDR3 protein is CASSLRQVHSYEQYF. DNA of the CDR3: TGCGCCAGCAGCTTGAGGCAGGTACACTCCTACGAGCAGTACTTC. J is TRBJ2-7 and V is TRBV5-1; D is uncertain. CDR3 length equals 15 residues. Trimming took off 1 base at V and 0 bases at J, with 11 bases between the two ends. The germline gives CDR1 SGHRS, CDR2 YFSETQ. Full variable domain (rest looked up from reference TRBV5-1 and TRBJ2-7): KAGVTQTPRYLIKTRGQQVTLSCSPISGHRSVSWYQQTPGQGLQFLFEYFSETQRNKGNFPGRFSGRQFSNSRSEMNVSTLELGDSALYLCASSLRQVHSYEQYFGPGTRLTVT.

The chain has TRBV10-2 and TRBJ2-1, with 7 bases identical to TRBD2. Trimming at V came to 10 bases and at J to 10 bases, leaving 13 bases not matched to a gene. The CDR3 has 13 residues. Germline CDR1 reads WSHSY; CDR2 reads SAAADI. The CDR3 region has the DNA TGCGCCATTTCCGGGACTATTAAGGGGGAGCAGTTCTTC. Translated: CAISGTIKGEQFF.

The chain links TRBV9 to TRBJ2-3; D perhaps matches TRBD2 (6 bases). The CDR3 contains 16 residues. The V end was cut by 4 bases, the J end by 0 bases, with 15 bases between. Germline V gene lookup returns CDR1 SGDLS and CDR2 YYNGEE. The CDR3 sequence: CASSIYAGSSTDTQYF. CDR3 in DNA: TGTGCCAGCAGCATCTATGCGGGGTCTAGCACAGATACGCAGTATTTT. Combining the CDR3 with reference TRBV9 and TRBJ2-3 gives the whole variable domain DSGVTQTPKHLITATGQRVTLRCSPRSGDLSVYWYQQSLDQGLQFLIQYYNGEERAKGNILERFSAQQFPDLHSELNLSSLELGDSALYFCASSIYAGSSTDTQYFGPGTRLTVL.

The J gene is TRBJ1-5, the V gene TRBV19, with D maybe TRBD1 (6 bases). V lost 6 bases to trimming and J lost 4 bases, with 16 bases between them. The CDR3 contains 15 residues. Germline V lookup: CDR1 LNHDA, CDR2 SQIVND (reference sequence). The CDR3: CASSPQGLGNQPQHF. As DNA, the CDR3 is TGTGCCAGTAGCCCACAGGGTTTAGGGAATCAGCCCCAGCATTTT.

In this sample, this clonotype turned up a few times. The J gene is TRBJ2-2, the V gene TRBV4-1, with D unclear. The CDR3 loop spans 15 amino acids. Per the germline V gene, CDR1 is MGHRA and CDR2 is YSYEKL. V shed 0 bases and J shed 8 bases, with 13 bases lying between them. The CDR3 region has the DNA TGCGCCAGCAGCCAAGAATGGGCCACCGAGGGGGAGCTGTTTTTT. Translated, it gives CASSQEWATEGELFF.

This chain uses TRBV12-3 or TRBV12-4 with TRBJ2-7; 10 bases map to TRBD1. CDR3 length: 14 amino acids. With V trimmed by 3 bases and J by 6 bases, 5 bases remained unmatched. DNA of the CDR3: TGTGCCAGCAGTTTGGGACAGGGGTTACTCGAGCAGTACTTC. Translated, it gives CASSLGQGLLEQYF.